The clone carrying this T cell receptor (beta chain) was counted between two and nine times. The antigen remains unidentified. This entry is derived from a study of cytomegalovirus exposure and HLA in healthy donors. Study results and caveats: Segments of the TCR beta V type were, in most cases, productive about 87% or about 30% of the time in an earlier analysis. Versus the approximately 720-donor mean, an Asian-associated ancestry cluster reportedly showed fewer N-insertions in a later analysis.

In the PCR, 60 Vbeta and 13 Jbeta primers were used. Data came from immunoSEQ multiplex PCR; TCRdb stores just in-frame clones and leaves some out. In the table there are 110,000 to 150,000 clones, 75% of which are singletons. The germline V gene has CDR1 SGHRS and CDR2 YFSETQ. With V trimmed by 0 bases and J by 3 bases, 4 bases remained unmatched. The CDR3 has 15 amino acids. Sequencing input: PBMCs. This TCR came from a man aged 30 to 39 in good health and CMV-seronegative. The J gene is TRBJ2-3, the V gene TRBV5-1; TRBD2 matches at 7 bases. CDR3 region: CASSLAGGKTDTQYF. DNA of the CDR3: TGCGCCAGCAGCTTGGCCGGGGGGAAGACAGATACGCAGTATTTT.